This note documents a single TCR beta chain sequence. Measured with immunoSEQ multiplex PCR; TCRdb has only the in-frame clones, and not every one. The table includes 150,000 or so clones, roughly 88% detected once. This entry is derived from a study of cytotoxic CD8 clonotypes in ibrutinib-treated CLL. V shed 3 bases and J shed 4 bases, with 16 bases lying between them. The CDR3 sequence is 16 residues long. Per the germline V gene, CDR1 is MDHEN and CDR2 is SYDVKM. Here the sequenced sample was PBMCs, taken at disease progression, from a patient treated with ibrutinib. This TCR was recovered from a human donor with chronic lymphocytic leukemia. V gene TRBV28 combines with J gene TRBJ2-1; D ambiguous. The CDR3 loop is CASSFSYLLSYNEQFF. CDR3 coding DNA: TGTGCCAGCAGTTTCTCTTACCTGCTTAGTTACAATGAGCAGTTCTTC.